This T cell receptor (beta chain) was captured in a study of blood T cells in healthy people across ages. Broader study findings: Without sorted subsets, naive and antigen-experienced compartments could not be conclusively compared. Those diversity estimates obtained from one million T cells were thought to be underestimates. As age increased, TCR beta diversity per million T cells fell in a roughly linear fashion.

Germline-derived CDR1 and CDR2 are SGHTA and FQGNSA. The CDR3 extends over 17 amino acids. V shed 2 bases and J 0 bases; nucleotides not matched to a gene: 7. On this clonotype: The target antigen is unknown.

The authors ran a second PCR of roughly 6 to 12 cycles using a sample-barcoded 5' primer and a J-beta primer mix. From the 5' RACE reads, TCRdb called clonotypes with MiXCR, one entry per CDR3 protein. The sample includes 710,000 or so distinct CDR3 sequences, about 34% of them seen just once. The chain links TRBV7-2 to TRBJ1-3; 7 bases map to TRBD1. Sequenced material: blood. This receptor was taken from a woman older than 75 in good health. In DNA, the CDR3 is TGTGCCAGCAGCTTAATCCCAGGGGGTTCCTCTGGAAACACCATATATTTT. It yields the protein CASSLIPGGSSGNTIYF.